These 17 T cell receptor beta chains were all obtained from the same sample, sequenced in a study of CD8+ T cells in alopecia areata. Reverse transcription of extracted RNA yielded cDNA, which provided the sequencing template. Clones were read by immunoSEQ multiplex PCR, and TCRdb kept only the in-frame ones, dropping some. Among roughly 180,000 clones listed, approximately 53% were seen once. Treatment of the sample: oral pan-JAK inhibitor, 5-10 mg twice daily. This specimen consisted of CD8+ T cells sorted from blood, obtained at week 24, from a patient treated with tofacitinib. These receptors were obtained from a human donor with alopecia areata.

The chain combines TRBV27 with TRBJ1-1; 9 bases align to TRBD1. In germline, CDR1 is MNHEY, CDR2 SMNVEV (reference sequence). There are 15 residues in the CDR3. The V segment lost 0 bases and the J segment 10 bases; nucleotides outside the gene matches: 9. Here the CDR3 DNA reads TGTGCCAGCAGTTTATCGAACCGGGACAGGGTACGAGCTTTCTTT. Translated: CASSLSNRDRVRAFF.

This clone came up a few times. The chain carries TRBV25-1 and TRBJ1-6, with a possible D match to TRBD1 (6 bases). V was shortened by 5 bases and J by 6 bases, with 8 bases between the two germline ends. This CDR3 is built from 13 residues. The germline CDR1 and CDR2 sequences are MGHDK and SYGVNS. CDR3: CASSLRGNSPLHF. Here the CDR3 DNA reads TGTGCCAGCAGTCTCAGGGGTAATTCACCCCTCCACTTT.

This clone was seen just once. The rearrangement joins TRBV9 to TRBJ2-7, with D possibly matching TRBD2 (7 bases). CDR1 is SGDLS and CDR2 is YYNGEE in the germline V gene. Between the trimmed V and J ends, which lost 2 bases and 6 bases, there was a span of 12 bases. CDR3 length: 13 residues. Written as DNA, the CDR3 is TGTGCCAGCAGCGTGTCGGGGGGCGGCGAGCAGTACTTC. Its translation is CASSVSGGGEQYF.

The CDR3: CASSQGARTGAKEQFF. As DNA, the CDR3 is TGCGCCAGCAGCCAAGGGGCAAGGACAGGGGCCAAAGAGCAGTTCTTC. The chain uses TRBV4-3 and TRBJ2-1, with 9 bases matching TRBD1. The V and J ends lost 1 base and 10 bases, in that order; junction bases with no gene match: 11. Germline CDR1 LGHNA, CDR2 YSLEER. This CDR3 region has 16 residues.

The CDR3 sequence: CASSQEGRIYEQYF. DNA of the CDR3: TGTGCCAGCAGCCAAGAGGGAAGGATCTACGAGCAGTACTTC. The gene calls are TRBV14 and TRBJ2-7; no clear D. Looked up from germline, CDR1 is SGHDN and CDR2 is FVKESK. The CDR3 is made up of 14 amino acids. Deletions cut 0 bases from V and 3 bases from J, with 9 bases between. Complete variable domain (other parts from reference TRBV14 and TRBJ2-7): EAGVTQFPSHSVIEKGQTVTLRCDPISGHDNLYWYRRVMGKEIKFLLHFVKESKQDESGMPNNRFLAERTGGTYSTLKVQPAELEDSGVYFCASSQEGRIYEQYFGPGTRLTVT.

The rearrangement links TRBV2 to TRBJ1-5; D remains unclear. The CDR3 has 14 residues. V lost 2 bases, J lost 1 base, and 6 bases lay in between. From germline, CDR1 is SNHLY and CDR2 FYNNEI. The CDR3 DNA sequence: TGTGCCAGCAGTGAACCGGGGAGCAATCAGCCCCAGCATTTT. Translated, it gives CASSEPGSNQPQHF.

The sample holds a few counts of this clone. J is TRBJ2-3 and V is TRBV7-9, with TRBD2 matching over 14 bases. Germline loops: CDR1 SEHNR, CDR2 FQNEAQ (reference sequence). The CDR3 spans 16 residues. V shed 5 bases, J shed 2 bases, and the junction held 3 bases outside the gene matches. The CDR3 nucleotides read TGTGCCAGCAGCGCGGGACTAGCGGGGGTCACAGATACGCAGTATTTT. Translated, it gives CASSAGLAGVTDTQYF.

The rearrangement uses TRBV2 and TRBJ1-2, with 7 positions matching TRBD1. V was pared by 4 bases and J by 4 bases, with 3 bases of the junction left unmatched. This CDR3 spans 13 amino acids. The germline V gene encodes CDR1 SNHLY and CDR2 FYNNEI. Written as DNA, the CDR3 is TGTGCCAGCAGTGGGGGACAGCTCTATGGCTACACCTTC. It is translated as CASSGGQLYGYTF.

This chain joins TRBV9 and TRBJ2-1, with D unclear. Germline V gene data show CDR1 as SGDLS and CDR2 as YYNGEE. Trimming took off 0 bases at V and 7 bases at J, with 8 bases between the two ends. The CDR3 loop spans 13 amino acids. CDR3 coding DNA: TGTGCCAGCAGCGTAGCCCTAGAAAATGAGCAGTTCTTC. Translated: CASSVALENEQFF.

The chain couples TRBV11-2 to TRBJ2-7, with D possibly TRBD2 on 7 matching bases. Trimming shortened V by 6 bases and J by 4 bases, and 16 bases separated the two germline ends. This CDR3 region has 14 residues. Germline V CDR1 and CDR2: SGHAT, FQNNGV. This chain's CDR3 is CASSSSGTYYEQYF. The CDR3 coding sequence is TGTGCCAGCAGTTCAAGCGGGACATATTACGAGCAGTACTTC.

This clone has just a few counts. This chain links TRBV29-1 with TRBJ2-6; D assignment may be TRBD1 or TRBD2 (5 bases each). The CDR3 has 15 amino acids. Germline values: CDR1 SQVTM, CDR2 ANQGSEA. Trimming shortened V by 4 bases and J by 0 bases, and 10 bases separated the two germline ends. CDR3 in amino acids: CSVAGPCSGANVLTF. Here the CDR3 DNA reads TGCAGCGTTGCGGGACCTTGCTCTGGGGCCAACGTCCTGACTTTC.

This clone appeared a few times. The sample holds other DNA sequences that translate to the same CDR3. The CDR3 is CSVEGTGLYEQYF. The CDR3 DNA follows: TGCAGCGTTGAGGGGACAGGGCTCTACGAGCAGTACTTC. The chain employs TRBV29-1 and TRBJ2-7; 9 bases line up with TRBD1. The CDR3 runs to 13 residues. Germline assignment: CDR1 SQVTM and CDR2 ANQGSEA. The trim removed 3 bases at V and 3 bases at J, leaving 3 bases unmatched.

CDR3 loop: CASSSRSTGLNEKLFF. CDR3 coding DNA: TGTGCCAGCAGCTCACGATCGACAGGACTTAATGAAAAACTGTTTTTT. The rearrangement joins TRBV11-2 to TRBJ1-4; a weak D match, TRBD1 (6 bases). Germline V lookup: CDR1 SGHAT, CDR2 FQNNGV. Trimming removed 4 bases from V and 4 bases from J, with 16 bases in between. The length of the CDR3 is 16 residues.

The chain joins TRBV10-3 to TRBJ2-6, with D unresolved. V was pared by 7 bases and J by 3 bases, with 13 bases between. CDR3 size: 15 residues. Per the germline V gene, CDR1 is ENHRY and CDR2 is SYGVKD. For the CDR3, the DNA is TGTGCCATCACCGAATCACCTATTGGGGCCAACGTCCTGACTTTC. Translation: CAITESPIGANVLTF.

The chain carries TRBV7-9 and TRBJ1-2; 8 bases line up with TRBD1. Germline V CDR1 and CDR2: SEHNR, FQNEAQ (reference sequence). J lost 8 bases, V lost 7 bases, and 9 bases had no gene match. The CDR3 loop spans 13 amino acids. CDR3 residues: CASKTGADRGYTF. CDR3 coding DNA: TGTGCCAGCAAGACAGGGGCTGACCGGGGCTACACCTTC. Full variable domain (missing parts from reference TRBV7-9 and TRBJ1-2): DTGVSQNPRHKITKRGQNVTFRCDPISEHNRLYWYRQTLGQGPEFLTYFQNEAQLEKSRLLSDRFSAERPKGSFSTLEIQRTEQGDSAMYLCASKTGADRGYTFGSGTRLTVV.

This clone was detected a few times. For the CDR3, the DNA is TGCAGCGTTGAAGATCCCCGGACAGGCGTAAACTATGGCTACACCTTC. Protein product: CSVEDPRTGVNYGYTF. The chain uses TRBV29-1 and TRBJ1-2, with 7 bases aligning to TRBD1. The CDR3 consists of 16 residues. With 0 bases clipped from V and 2 bases from J, the junction kept 9 bases outside the gene matches. The germline V gene has CDR1 SQVTM and CDR2 ANQGSEA.

The rearrangement uses TRBV6-1 and TRBJ2-3, with D possibly TRBD1 on 6 matching bases. This CDR3 is 16 amino acids long. CDR1 is MNHNS, CDR2 SASEGT, per germline. V lost 4 bases and J lost 0, with 14 bases in between. CDR3 in DNA: TGTGCCAGCAGTGCCAGACAGGCAACTAGCACAGATACGCAGTATTTT. This gives the protein CASSARQATSTDTQYF.